A single sample is the source of the 9 T cell receptor beta chains below, sequenced in a study of T-cell reconstitution after alpha-beta-depleted transplantation in children. For TCRbeta, the library was prepared with unique molecular identifiers. TCRdb redid the calling of the PCR reads with MiXCR, one entry per CDR3 protein. The sample holds approximately 980,000 distinct CDR3 sequences, less than 30% seen once. The specimen was PBMCs, mostly from graft donor cells, collected 360 days after TCRalphabeta/CD19-depleted stem cell transplant. Every receptor here comes from a boy less than two years old who had a stem cell transplant for SCID, so the T cells may come from the graft donor.

At least ten counts were recorded for this clonotype. The chain couples TRBV15 to TRBJ2-5, with D perhaps being TRBD1 or TRBD2 (5 bases each). Trimming pared 9 bases from V and 0 bases from J, leaving 14 bases between. This CDR3 contains 14 residues. Germline V lookup: CDR1 LNHNV, CDR2 YYDKDF (reference sequence). As DNA, the CDR3 is TGTGCCACGAAGCCCGGGGCGTACCAAGAGACCCAGTACTTC. Amino acid sequence: CATKPGAYQETQYF.

A few counts support this clonotype. The chain uses TRBV4-3 and TRBJ2-1, with D tentatively TRBD1 or TRBD2 (5 bases each). Germline-derived CDR1 and CDR2 are LGHNA and YSLEER. V was clipped by 4 bases and J by 5 bases, with 15 bases between them. This CDR3 has 15 amino acids. CDR3 coding DNA: TGCGCCAGCAGCCGAAGCGGCACAGGAAACAATGAGCAGTTCTTC. This sequence encodes CASSRSGTGNNEQFF.

The V call is TRBV6-1, the J call TRBJ1-1; D perhaps matches TRBD1 (5 bases). Germline CDR1 reads MNHNS; CDR2 reads SASEGT. The CDR3 contains 14 residues. V was trimmed by 4 bases and J by 8 bases, leaving 17 bases between them. DNA for the CDR3: TGTGCCAGCAGTGCCCCTGGGGCAGCCAGCGAAGCTTTCTTT. Translated, it gives CASSAPGAASEAFF.

The J gene is TRBJ1-1, the V gene TRBV12-3 or TRBV12-4; a possible D gene is TRBD1 (5 bases). The CDR3 runs to 15 residues. V was pared by 6 bases and J by 4 bases, with 18 bases between. CDR3 nucleotide sequence: TGTGCCAGCAGCTTCGGAGGCAGGGTCCTCACTGAAGCTTTCTTT. Its translation is CASSFGGRVLTEAFF.

The V gene is TRBV24-1, the J gene TRBJ2-3; D perhaps matches TRBD2 (5 bases). Germline-derived CDR1 and CDR2 are KGHDR and SFDVKD. V lost 0 bases to trimming and J lost 6 bases, with 15 bases between them. CDR3 length equals 16 residues. CDR3 nucleotide sequence: TGTGCCACCAGTGATTTGTCAGGACTCCGGTCTGATACGCAGTATTTT. As protein: CATSDLSGLRSDTQYF.

This clonotype was detected only a few times. The V and J genes are TRBV12-3 or TRBV12-4 and TRBJ2-1; D is tentatively TRBD1 or TRBD2 (5 bases each). This CDR3 contains 15 residues. V lost 3 bases and J 8 bases, leaving 17 bases between the germline ends. The CDR3 DNA is TGTGCCAGCAGTTTTCGAGGGGCCTACCCTGATGAGCAGTTCTTC. Its protein product is CASSFRGAYPDEQFF.

This clonotype turned up a few times. This chain connects TRBV7-9 to TRBJ1-4, with a weak D call TRBD1 (6 bases). V was shortened by 1 base and J by 5 bases, with 11 bases between the two germline ends. The germline V gene encodes CDR1 SEHNR and CDR2 FQNEAQ (reference sequence). This CDR3 is 15 amino acids long. CDR3: CASSLGGTINEKLFF. The CDR3 DNA follows: TGTGCCAGCAGCTTAGGCGGGACAATCAATGAAAAACTGTTTTTT.

V and J are TRBV4-1 and TRBJ2-7; D remains unclear. The CDR3 covers 15 residues. Trimming stripped 4 bases from V and 1 base from J, with 14 bases between. Germline V gene sequence: CDR1 MGHRA, CDR2 YSYEKL. The DNA of the CDR3 is TGCGCCAGCAGCCTCGCGATGGCCTCATCCTACGAGCAGTACTTC. It yields the protein CASSLAMASSYEQYF.

This clonotype was seen many times. The chain is built from TRBV12-3 or TRBV12-4 and TRBJ2-1, with no clear D. With 3 bases removed from V and 8 bases from J, the gap between germline ends came to 2 bases. The CDR3 runs 10 residues. For the CDR3, the DNA is TGTGCCAGCAGTTTGTATGAGCAGTTCTTC. Translated: CASSLYEQFF.